This section outlines one T cell receptor beta chain sequence together with its context. CDR3 size: 15 residues. Germline values: CDR1 SGHTA, CDR2 FQGTGA. Trimming shortened V by 4 bases and J by 0 bases, and 11 bases separated the two germline ends. This record belongs to a study of T-cell reconstitution after alpha-beta-depleted transplantation in children. Preparation of the TCRbeta library was carried out with unique molecular identifiers. MiXCR was run by TCRdb on the PCR reads, yielding one entry per CDR3 protein. Seen here are roughly 340,000 distinct CDR3 sequences, around 15% observed once, and the top ten hold roughly 40%.

The sequenced sample was PBMCs, mostly from graft donor cells, obtained 360 days after TCRalphabeta/CD19-depleted stem cell transplant. The sequence derives from a male patient between 2 and 9 years old who had a stem cell transplant for acute lymphoblastic leukemia, so the T cells may come from the graft donor. The chain recombines TRBV7-3 with TRBJ2-3; the D is unclear. The CDR3 DNA reads as TGTGCCAGCAGCTCGGACGGGTTCAGCACAGATACGCAGTATTTT. This translates into CASSSDGFSTDTQYF.